This entry describes one T cell receptor (beta chain). Its antigen is still unknown. The data are from a study of cytomegalovirus exposure and HLA in healthy donors. Study-level points and caveats: As was reported, the classifier diagnosed cytomegalovirus status with high specificity and sensitivity. The study listed about 150 cytomegalovirus-associated TCR beta chains. While the bulk of TCR sequences proved rare, some public TCRs turned up in many donors. First-cohort TCR clusters tended to co-occur in the roughly 130 validation repertoires, a later analysis found.

Clones were sequenced by immunoSEQ multiplex PCR, and TCRdb holds only the in-frame ones, with some missing. The sample has some 90,000 clones, approximately 88% seen once. The TCR sequence derives from a woman aged 30 to 39 in good health and CMV-seronegative. The sample consisted of PBMCs.

CDR3: CASGDRDSSYEQYF. As DNA, the CDR3 is TGTGCTAGTGGTGACCGGGACAGCTCCTACGAGCAGTACTTC. The V call is TRBV12-5, the J call TRBJ2-7; 7 positions match TRBD1. Germline-derived CDR1 and CDR2 are LGHNT and FRNRAP. With V trimmed by 5 bases and J by 0 bases, 4 bases remained unmatched. This CDR3 has 14 residues.